These 17 T cell receptor beta chains originate from one sample sequenced in a study of blood T cell repertoires in COVID-19. Clones were sequenced by immunoSEQ multiplex PCR, and TCRdb holds only the in-frame ones, with some missing. This repertoire shows roughly 100,000 clones, more than 70% found once; its top ten account for under 20%. Sequencing used peripheral blood. These receptors were taken from a woman aged 80 or older in a cohort sampled during active COVID-19.

As DNA, the CDR3 is TGTGCCAGTAGCCCCTGGGGGCAGGGCAGCAATCAGCCCCAGCATTTT. Its protein product is CASSPWGQGSNQPQHF. The chain combines TRBV19 with TRBJ1-5; the D gene is possibly TRBD1 (6 bases). CDR3 length equals 16 residues. Trimming took 6 bases from V and 1 from J, leaving 16 bases between them. Germline lookup yields CDR1 LNHDA and CDR2 SQIVND (reference sequence).

The genes are TRBV6-5 and TRBJ2-7, with D perhaps TRBD2 (6 bases). The V and J ends lost 10 bases and 0 bases respectively, with 13 bases between them. Germline assignment: CDR1 MNHEY and CDR2 SVGAGI. The CDR3 has 13 amino acids. The CDR3 region is CATGDWTSYEQYF. CDR3 DNA: TGTGCCACCGGGGACTGGACCTCCTACGAGCAGTACTTC.

V is TRBV19 and J is TRBJ2-5; 9 bases line up with TRBD2. Germline V gene data show CDR1 as LNHDA and CDR2 as SQIVND (reference sequence). With 7 bases clipped from V and 5 bases from J, the junction kept 8 bases outside the gene matches. The CDR3 loop spans 14 amino acids. The CDR3, as DNA: TGTGCCAGTACCCTTAGCGGGAGTGGGGAGACCCAGTACTTC. The encoded protein is CASTLSGSGETQYF.

The rearrangement joins TRBV19 to TRBJ2-7; tentative D call: TRBD1 (6 bases). Trimming left V 6 bases short and J 2 bases short, with 17 bases between. CDR1 is LNHDA, CDR2 SQIVND, per germline (reference sequence). The CDR3 covers 15 residues. The CDR3 DNA sequence: TGTGCCAGTAGGGACACAGGGATCCCCCCCTACGAGCAGTACTTC. Its translation: CASRDTGIPPYEQYF.

The chain combines TRBV18 with TRBJ2-1; D possibly corresponds to TRBD1 (5 bases). The V gene lost 3 bases and the J gene lost 1 base, with 19 bases spanning the gap. From germline, CDR1 is KGHSH and CDR2 LQKENI. The CDR3 extends over 18 amino acids. The CDR3: CASSPIMGLLPSYNEQFF. CDR3 coding DNA: TGTGCCAGCTCACCGATAATGGGGCTGTTGCCTTCCTACAATGAGCAGTTCTTC.

The chain is built from TRBV6-1 and TRBJ1-2; D may be TRBD1 (6 bases). The V end lost 2 bases, the J end lost 10 bases, and 11 bases lay between the germline ends. The CDR3 consists of 12 residues. Germline-derived CDR1 and CDR2 are MNHNS and SASEGT. The CDR3 region has the DNA TGTGCCAGCAGTGAACACAGGGTCCTCTACACCTTC. Protein: CASSEHRVLYTF.

This clone appeared once. The gene calls are TRBV20-1 and TRBJ1-1, with D unclear. CDR1 and CDR2 from the germline V gene are DFQATT and SNEGSKA (reference sequence). The V end lost 3 bases, the J end lost 8 bases, and 10 bases lay between the germline ends. CDR3 length equals 11 residues. CDR3 amino acids: CSASPWPEAFF. CDR3 in DNA: TGCAGTGCTAGCCCGTGGCCCGAAGCTTTCTTT.

This clone has more than one count but fewer than ten. The chain has TRBV5-1 and TRBJ2-2, with D unclear. The CDR3 contains 11 residues. V was clipped by 5 bases and J by 6 bases, with 5 bases between them. The germline gives CDR1 SGHRS, CDR2 YFSETQ. In DNA form, the CDR3 reads TGCGCCAGCAGGCAGTCCGGGGAGCTGTTTTTT. This gives the protein CASRQSGELFF.

The chain links TRBV19 to TRBJ1-5, with D perhaps matching TRBD1 (6 bases). Germline V gene lookup returns CDR1 LNHDA and CDR2 SQIVND (reference sequence). This CDR3 comprises 17 residues. The V end was cut by 3 bases, the J end by 3 bases, with 18 bases between. CDR3 bases: TGTGCCAGTAGTATCTCCGGACAGTACAGCCACAATCAGCCCCAGCATTTT. Translating it yields CASSISGQYSHNQPQHF.

The V and J genes are TRBV19 and TRBJ1-1; a weak D match, TRBD1 (5 bases). The V gene lost 1 base and the J gene lost 2 bases, with 11 bases spanning the gap. The CDR3 contains 15 residues. Per germline, CDR1 LNHDA and CDR2 SQIVND (reference sequence). CDR3 in amino acids: CASSIGSTANTEAFF. CDR3 bases: TGTGCCAGTAGTATAGGGTCGACAGCTAACACTGAAGCTTTCTTT.

The chain combines TRBV24-1 with TRBJ1-2, with TRBD1 matching 7 bases. The V gene's germline CDR1 is KGHDR and CDR2 SFDVKD. The CDR3 is 14 amino acids. Trimming took 4 bases from V and 3 from J; bases not matched to a gene: 4. CDR3 bases: TGTGCCACCAGTGACACAGGGGCCTACTATGGCTACACCTTC. Protein sequence: CATSDTGAYYGYTF.

This chain links TRBV6-1 with TRBJ1-3; 7 positions match TRBD1. V gave up 2 bases and J gave up 3 bases; unmatched junction bases: 7. The CDR3 loop spans 16 amino acids. Germline lookup yields CDR1 MNHNS and CDR2 SASEGT. The CDR3 nucleotides read TGTGCCAGCAGTGAACCTGACAGGGCTGGTGGAAACACCATATATTTT. Protein product: CASSEPDRAGGNTIYF.

CDR3 amino acids: CATTPDRGGEQFF. The CDR3 nucleotides read TGTGCCACAACCCCCGACAGGGGGGGGGAGCAGTTCTTC. The chain joins TRBV12-3 or TRBV12-4 to TRBJ2-1; TRBD1 matches 9 bases. The ends lost 10 bases at V and 10 bases at J; junction bases unmatched: 11. There are 13 residues in the CDR3.

The genes are TRBV24-1 and TRBJ2-1; possible D gene TRBD1, 6 bases. Germline CDR1 and CDR2: KGHDR and SFDVKD. The CDR3 runs 16 residues. V was clipped by 6 bases and J by 1 base, with 15 bases between them. The CDR3 bases are TGTGCCACCAGTCAACCCGACGGACAGTCCTACAATGAGCAGTTCTTC. Translation gives CATSQPDGQSYNEQFF.

The V gene is TRBV6-1, the J gene TRBJ2-7; the D gene is possibly TRBD1 (6 bases). CDR1 is MNHNS and CDR2 is SASEGT in the germline V gene. V lost 2 bases to trimming and J lost 5 bases, with 13 bases between them. The CDR3 consists of 14 residues. The CDR3 protein is CASSEPDDRNEQYF. The CDR3 DNA reads as TGTGCCAGCAGTGAACCTGACGACAGGAACGAGCAGTACTTC.

This clone was observed a single time. V usage is TRBV6-5 and J usage is TRBJ2-5, with 7 nucleotides matching TRBD1. J lost 4 bases, V lost 6 bases, and 8 bases had no gene match. Per germline, CDR1 MNHEY and CDR2 SVGAGI. CDR3 size: 14 residues. The CDR3 nucleotides are TGTGCCAGCAGACGAGGGGGCGCGGGAGAGACCCAGTACTTC. Protein sequence: CASRRGGAGETQYF.

This chain connects TRBV7-6 to TRBJ1-5; 7 bases line up with TRBD1. V trimming: 5 bases; J trimming: 6 bases; junction bases outside the gene matches: 10. The CDR3 has 15 amino acids. Germline V gene lookup returns CDR1 SGHVS and CDR2 FNYEAQ. Here the CDR3 DNA reads TGTGCCAGCAGCCCCCTCGACAGGGCTGGTCAGCCCCAGCATTTT. Protein: CASSPLDRAGQPQHF.